Each of the 18 T cell receptor beta chains below was sequenced from the same sample in a study of blood T cells in healthy people across ages. A J-beta primer mix and a sample-barcoded 5' primer were used in a second PCR of roughly 6 to 11 cycles. TCRdb recomputed calls from the 5' RACE reads with MiXCR, one row per CDR3 protein. The table has about 1,800,000 distinct CDR3 sequences, 28% seen once. The source material was blood. Receptor source: a woman aged 30 to 39 in good health.

This clonotype occurred a few times. In nucleotides, the CDR3 is TGTGCCAGCAGTGAAATCGGCGGGGGGATACGTTCCAAGCAGTTCTTC. Protein sequence: CASSEIGGGIRSKQFF. The rearrangement uses TRBV25-1 and TRBJ2-1; 8 bases are a match to TRBD2. The V segment lost 2 bases and the J segment 11 bases; nucleotides outside the gene matches: 14. The CDR3 spans 16 residues. Germline CDR1 is MGHDK and CDR2 is SYGVNS.

The chain joins TRBV7-9 to TRBJ2-1; D unresolved. Deletions cut 4 bases from V and 3 bases from J, with 7 bases between. The CDR3 covers 13 residues. Germline CDR1 reads SEHNR; CDR2 reads FQNEAQ (reference sequence). DNA for the CDR3: TGTGCCAGCAGCTCCCCATACTACAATGAGCAGTTCTTC. Encoded protein: CASSSPYYNEQFF.

In this sample, this clonotype turned up many times. The chain carries TRBV7-2 and TRBJ1-2; 7 bases agree with TRBD1. This CDR3 region has 14 residues. With V trimmed by 5 bases and J by 4 bases, 7 bases remained unmatched. The germline V gene encodes CDR1 SGHTA and CDR2 FQGNSA. The CDR3 DNA sequence: TGTGCCAGCAGCCCGGACAGGCGGTCCTATGGCTACACCTTC. The encoded protein is CASSPDRRSYGYTF.

This clonotype came up a few times. A read error may produce the germline difference seen at one junction end. The chain combines TRBV5-1 with TRBJ1-1; possibly TRBD1 for D (5 bases). CDR1 and CDR2 from the germline V gene are SGHRS and YFSETQ. The CDR3 spans 15 residues. CDR3: CASSPLRQGDTGAFF. DNA of the CDR3: TGCGCCAGTAGCCCGCTCCGGCAGGGAGACACTGGAGCTTTCTTT.

This clonotype appeared many times. The chain uses TRBV20-1 and TRBJ2-1; D is undetermined. The CDR3 totals 12 residues. The germline V and J ends were trimmed by 5 bases and 3 bases, with 8 bases remaining between them. Germline loops: CDR1 DFQATT, CDR2 SNEGSKA (reference sequence). This CDR3 is CSARAFYNEQFF. CDR3 DNA: TGCAGTGCTCGGGCCTTCTACAATGAGCAGTTCTTC.

CDR3 nucleotides: TGTGCCAGCAGTCGGACTAGCGGAGCCACTAGAGAGACCCAGTACTTC. This encodes CASSRTSGATRETQYF. The chain is built from TRBV6-5 and TRBJ2-5; TRBD2 aligns across 10 bases. V trimming: 5 bases; J trimming: 4 bases; junction bases outside the gene matches: 10. CDR3 length: 16 amino acids. Germline assignment: CDR1 MNHEY and CDR2 SVGAGI.

Concerning this clonotype: Germline and junction disagree at one end, which may indicate a read error. V usage is TRBV7-9 and J usage is TRBJ2-3; D ambiguous. Germline CDR1 SEHNR, CDR2 FQNEAQ (reference sequence). The CDR3 is 13 residues long. The CDR3 loop reads CAGSLSIADTQYF. The CDR3 DNA reads TGTGCCGGCAGCTTAAGCATCGCAGATACGCAGTATTTT.

The V and J genes are TRBV6-6 and TRBJ1-6, with D unclear. Trimming stripped 6 bases from V and 7 bases from J, with 10 bases between. The CDR3 runs to 13 residues. In germline, CDR1 is MNHNY, CDR2 SVGAGI (reference sequence). The DNA for the CDR3 is TGTGCCAGCAGACCCTATCAGAATTCACCCCTCCACTTT. Protein sequence: CASRPYQNSPLHF.

Many counts were recorded for this clonotype. This sequence joins TRBV7-2 and TRBJ2-5; 13 positions agree with TRBD2. The germline gives CDR1 SGHTA, CDR2 FQGNSA. V lost 6 bases to trimming and J lost 7 bases; unmatched junction nucleotides: 8. This CDR3 comprises 15 residues. The CDR3 region has the DNA TGTGCCAGCAGACATACTAGCGGGAGGGCCTCGACCCAGTACTTC. This sequence encodes CASRHTSGRASTQYF.

This sequence joins TRBV28 and TRBJ1-4; D remains ambiguous. With 7 bases removed from V and 3 bases from J, the gap between germline ends came to 24 bases. Germline-derived CDR1 and CDR2 are MDHEN and SYDVKM. The CDR3 contains 18 residues. CDR3 sequence reads: CASNDHPTVEAANEKLFF. Written as DNA, the CDR3 is TGTGCCAGCAACGACCATCCAACCGTCGAGGCAGCTAATGAAAAACTGTTTTTT.

The chain uses TRBV6-6 and TRBJ2-1; TRBD1 agrees at 7 bases. The CDR3 has 15 amino acids. Trimming took 7 bases from V and 0 from J; bases not matched to a gene: 6. Per germline, CDR1 MNHNY and CDR2 SVGAGI (reference sequence). CDR3 amino acids: CASIKQGSSYNEQFF. CDR3 sequence (DNA): TGTGCCAGCATCAAACAGGGGAGCTCCTACAATGAGCAGTTCTTC.

This sequence joins TRBV7-2 and TRBJ1-1; D perhaps matches TRBD1 (5 bases). This CDR3 is built from 13 residues. Looked up from germline, CDR1 is SGHTA and CDR2 is FQGNSA. V was clipped by 1 base and J by 8 bases, with 11 bases between them. CDR3 protein: CASSLVGGEEAFF. The CDR3, as DNA: TGTGCCAGCAGCTTAGTGGGGGGGGAGGAAGCTTTCTTT.

V is TRBV20-1 and J is TRBJ1-6; TRBD1 is a possible D gene (5 bases). This CDR3 comprises 14 residues. In germline, CDR1 is DFQATT, CDR2 SNEGSKA (reference sequence). The V gene lost 1 base and the J gene lost 4 bases, with 8 bases spanning the gap. CDR3 DNA sequence: TGCAGTGCTAGAGCCCGACAGTATAATTCACCCCTCCACTTT. Translated: CSARARQYNSPLHF.

In this sample, this clonotype turned up a few times. J is TRBJ2-7 and V is TRBV7-2; 11 nucleotides agree with TRBD2. CDR1 and CDR2 (germline): SGHTA, FQGNSA. This CDR3 is built from 15 residues. Trimming cost V 5 bases and J 3 bases; bases outside gene matches: 6. The CDR3 DNA reads TGTGCCAGCAGCCCTAGCGGGGGGTATAACTACGAGCAGTACTTC. It specifies CASSPSGGYNYEQYF. Based on the CDR3 plus reference TRBV7-2 and TRBJ2-7, the full variable domain is GAGVSQSPSNKVTEKGKDVELRCDPISGHTALYWYRQSLGQGLEFLIYFQGNSAPDKSGLPSDRFSAERTGGSVSTLTIQRTQQEDSAVYLCASSPSGGYNYEQYFGPGTRLTVT.

As concerns this clonotype: One end of the junction fails to match germline, which may point to a read error. The V and J genes are TRBV7-2 and TRBJ2-1; 8 bases are shared with TRBD2. There are 16 residues in the CDR3. Germline CDR1 SGHTA, CDR2 FQGNSA. CDR3 sequence: CASSLRSGGNYNKQFF. The DNA of the CDR3 is TGTGCCAGCAGCTTAAGATCGGGGGGGAATTACAATAAGCAGTTCTTC. The full variable domain, rest sourced from reference TRBV7-2 and TRBJ2-1, is GAGVSQSPSNKVTEKGKDVELRCDPISGHTALYWYRQSLGQGLEFLIYFQGNSAPDKSGLPSDRFSAERTGGSVSTLTIQRTQQEDSAVYLCASSLRSGGNYNKQFFGPGTRLTVL.

V is TRBV7-2 and J is TRBJ2-5; D is undetermined. CDR3 length equals 13 residues. The germline CDR1 and CDR2 sequences are SGHTA and FQGNSA. With 4 bases removed from V and 5 bases from J, the gap between germline ends came to 11 bases. CDR3 in amino acids: CASSSAVLETQYF. DNA for the CDR3: TGTGCCAGCAGCTCGGCCGTACTGGAGACCCAGTACTTC.

This clonotype was found a few times. The chain recombines TRBV11-2 with TRBJ2-1, with TRBD1 identical over 8 bases. V lost 8 bases to trimming and J lost 7 bases; unmatched junction nucleotides: 13. The CDR3 loop spans 15 amino acids. Germline V CDR1 and CDR2: SGHAT, FQNNGV. Here the CDR3 DNA reads TGTGCCAGCGACGAGGGAGGACAGGGTAGAAATGAGCAGTTCTTC. Protein: CASDEGGQGRNEQFF.

Concerning this clonotype itself: A read error may produce the germline difference seen at one junction end. The chain uses TRBV18 and TRBJ1-4; D call uncertain. The germline V gene has CDR1 KGHSH and CDR2 LQKENI. The CDR3 runs to 11 residues. CDR3 amino acids: CTSSSGEKLFF. The CDR3 nucleotides read TGTACCAGCTCCAGTGGTGAAAAACTGTTTTTT.